This T cell receptor beta chain derives from a study of human T cells and chemical hapten exposure (dated by TCRdb to the early 2020s). A note on the overall study: For sensitization, 2% DPC in acetone was applied to a 2 cm by 2 cm area of upper inner arm skin. Patients additionally received weekly therapeutic DPC doses to the scalp throughout the approximately 25-week study period. The mostly female patient cohort included alopecia areata with under or over 50% scalp involvement, alopecia totalis and alopecia universalis. For TCR sequencing, blood came from approximately 29 alopecia patients at anywhere from one to four time points (pre-sensitization, 2, 6 and 24 weeks). Patch testing was done on the upper back using Finn chambers containing 0.01% DPC, and results were scored after 6 days according to International Contact Dermatitis Research Group standards. Blood was sampled from patients pre-sensitization (week 0) and at 2, 6 and about 24 weeks after DPC sensitization. The libraries were sequenced as a pool, and the TCR yield per sample differed mostly because of small variations in library volumes within the pool. This study followed changes in the peripheral blood TCR repertoire in vivo during primary and secondary sensitization of alopecia patients to the hapten diphenylcyclopropenone (DPC). Study-wide conclusions, independent of this receptor: DPC sensitization did not change the number of TCRs with a frequency above 1 in 1000, and there was no evidence of changes in global repertoire structure. After repeated subsampling, the strength of the expansion versus patch-test correlation and the threshold at which it became significant changed. The number of PT1 expanded TCRs positively correlated with patch test score, significant at thresholds 8, 16 and 32 but not 4. Because all patients had alopecia, a presumed autoimmune disease, the immune response of the patients might differ from that of healthy individuals. Compared with pre-sensitization or healthy control sets, expanded TCRs formed significantly more large CDR3 similarity clusters, which is consistent with antigen-driven responses.

This clonotype showed up just a few times. Its specific antigen is unknown. Per-nucleotide qualities are absent, and no much larger clonotype sits a single base away. The library was produced with RACE. Data came from a NextSeq 500. Library preparation attached unique molecular identifiers to individual cDNA molecules for quantitative, reproducible TCR counting. From each blood RNA sample, both TCR alpha and TCR beta chains were sequenced. As for the authors' bioinformatics: The median number of TCRs per sample was 90,000 to 100,000, ranging from roughly 23,224 to 700,000. V, J and CDR3 annotation of the TCR reads was performed with the Decombinator software suite. For the PS versus PT1 abundance plots, all samples were subsampled to the same number of TCRs (28,000). TCRs were defined as expanded if absent before sensitization and observed at least eight times at the 2-week time point. TCRdb reran the public reads through fastp at Q25 and MiXCR, keeping productive beta chains. Merged by CDR3 protein, the rows form single entries marked with the most common genes and DNA. TCRdb's processing, not the authors' own work, is the source of the V and J calls. This sample comprises about 340,000 distinct CDR3 sequences, 5.5% to 8% of them detected only once. The ten most abundant clones make up 7.5% to 8.5% of the sample.

Taken from cysteine to phenylalanine, the CDR3 has 17 residues. The CDR3 DNA has 51 bases and is translated from base 1. Cut back by 5 bases and 0 bases, the V and J ends lie 14 bases apart. The CDR1 and CDR2 encoded by the germline V gene (reference sequence) are SGHAT and FQDESV. Per the publication, the time point label means: patch test 1, 2 weeks after DPC sensitization. Per the publication, the treatment or condition label means: therapeutic diphenylcyclopropenone sensitization with weekly scalp DPC. Blood at each patch-test visit was drawn before the patch test was applied. Patients were considered eligible if aged 18 to 70, diagnosed with alopecia and deemed suitable for DPC therapy, and patients were excluded if pregnant. Total RNA was isolated from unfractionated whole blood collected in Tempus Blood RNA tubes.

In this chain, TRBV11-1 is recombined with TRBJ1-6, with the D gene not clear enough to name. The sequence was obtained from a woman between 18 and 30 years old with alopecia areata. Some clones in this sample may be carry-over from other donors' samples. The starting material was whole blood, obtained in connection with sensitization to the hapten diphenylcyclopropenone (DPC). The DNA sequence follows: TGTGCCAGCAGCGTCGGGTCATTGAGCTCCTATAATTCACCCCTCCACTTT. Its translation is CASSVGSLSSYNSPLHF. When the CDR3 is completed using the reference TRBV11-1 and TRBJ1-6 genes on either side, the full variable domain is EAEVAQSPRYKITEKSQAVAFWCDPISGHATLYWYRQILGQGPELLVQFQDESVVDDSQLPKDRFSAERLKGVDSTLKIQPAELGDSAMYLCASSVGSLSSYNSPLHFGNGTRLTVT.